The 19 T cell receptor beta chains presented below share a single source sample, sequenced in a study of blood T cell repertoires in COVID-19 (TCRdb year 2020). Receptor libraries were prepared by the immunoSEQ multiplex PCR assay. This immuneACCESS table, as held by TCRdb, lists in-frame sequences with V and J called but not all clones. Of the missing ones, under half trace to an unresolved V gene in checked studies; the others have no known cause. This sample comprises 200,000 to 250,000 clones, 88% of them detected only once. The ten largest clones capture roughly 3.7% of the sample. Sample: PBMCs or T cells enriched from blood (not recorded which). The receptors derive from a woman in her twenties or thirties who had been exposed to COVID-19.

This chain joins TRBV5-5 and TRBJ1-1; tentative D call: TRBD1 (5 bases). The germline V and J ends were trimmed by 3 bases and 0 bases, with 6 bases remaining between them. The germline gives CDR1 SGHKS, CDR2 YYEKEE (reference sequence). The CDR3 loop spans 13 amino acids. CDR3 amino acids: CASSWDLNTEAFF. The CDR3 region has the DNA TGTGCCAGCAGCTGGGACTTGAACACTGAAGCTTTCTTT.

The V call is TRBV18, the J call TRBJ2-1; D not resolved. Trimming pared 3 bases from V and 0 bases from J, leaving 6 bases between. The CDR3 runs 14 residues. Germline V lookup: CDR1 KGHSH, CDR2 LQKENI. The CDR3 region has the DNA TGTGCCAGCTCACCGAGTAGCTCCTACAATGAGCAGTTCTTC. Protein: CASSPSSSYNEQFF.

For the CDR3, the DNA is TGCGCCAGCAGCCAAGATAGCAGGGGATGGGGGTATGGCTACACCTTC. Translating gives CASSQDSRGWGYGYTF. This chain links TRBV4-1 with TRBJ1-2; TRBD1 is a possible D gene (6 bases). Germline CDR1 and CDR2: MGHRA and YSYEKL. Trimming removed 0 bases from V and 5 bases from J, with 16 bases in between. The CDR3 spans 16 residues.

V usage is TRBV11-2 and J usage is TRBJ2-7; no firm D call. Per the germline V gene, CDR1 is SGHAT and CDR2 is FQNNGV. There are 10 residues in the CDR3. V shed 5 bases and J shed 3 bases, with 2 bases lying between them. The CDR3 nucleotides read TGTGCCAGCAGCCTCTACGAGCAGTACTTC. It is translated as CASSLYEQYF.

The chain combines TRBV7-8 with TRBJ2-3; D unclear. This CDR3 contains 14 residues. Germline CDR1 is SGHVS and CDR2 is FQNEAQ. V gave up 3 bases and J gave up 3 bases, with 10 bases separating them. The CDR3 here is CASSFVPGTDTQYF. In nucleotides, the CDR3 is TGTGCCAGCAGCTTTGTCCCCGGGACAGATACGCAGTATTTT.

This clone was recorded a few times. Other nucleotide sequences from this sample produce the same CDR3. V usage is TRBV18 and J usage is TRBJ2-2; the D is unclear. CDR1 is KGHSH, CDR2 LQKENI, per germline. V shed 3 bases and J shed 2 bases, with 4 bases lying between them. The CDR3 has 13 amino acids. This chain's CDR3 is CASSPLNTGELFF. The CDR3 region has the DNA TGTGCCAGCTCACCCCTCAACACCGGGGAGCTGTTTTTT. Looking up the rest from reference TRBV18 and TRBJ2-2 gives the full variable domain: NAGVMQNPRHLVRRRGQEARLRCSPMKGHSHVYWYRQLPEEGLKFMVYLQKENIIDESGMPKERFSAEFPKEGPSILRIQQVVRGDSAAYFCASSPLNTGELFFGEGSRLTVL.

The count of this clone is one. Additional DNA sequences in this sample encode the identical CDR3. For the CDR3, the DNA is TGCGCCAGCAGCCTGGACAGGGGTAACACTGAAGCTTTCTTT. Protein sequence: CASSLDRGNTEAFF. The chain is built from TRBV5-1 and TRBJ1-1; 9 nucleotides line up with TRBD1. The germline gives CDR1 SGHRS, CDR2 YFSETQ. Trimming removed 4 bases from V and 2 bases from J; junction bases left unmatched: 3. This CDR3 contains 14 residues.

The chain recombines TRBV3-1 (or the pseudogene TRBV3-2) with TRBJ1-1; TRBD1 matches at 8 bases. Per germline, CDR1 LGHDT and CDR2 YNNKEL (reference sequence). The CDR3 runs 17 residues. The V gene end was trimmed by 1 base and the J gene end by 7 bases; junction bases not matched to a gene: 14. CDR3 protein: CASSQVGVRGRLSEAFF. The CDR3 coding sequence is TGTGCCAGCAGCCAAGTCGGCGTCAGGGGGCGTCTTAGTGAAGCTTTCTTT.

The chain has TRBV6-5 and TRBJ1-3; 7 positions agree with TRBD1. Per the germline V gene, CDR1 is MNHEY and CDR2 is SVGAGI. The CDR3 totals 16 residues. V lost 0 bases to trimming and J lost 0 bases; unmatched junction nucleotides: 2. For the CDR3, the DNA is TGTGCCAGCAGTTACTCGCCAGGGGGCTCTGGAAACACCATATATTTT. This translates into CASSYSPGGSGNTIYF.

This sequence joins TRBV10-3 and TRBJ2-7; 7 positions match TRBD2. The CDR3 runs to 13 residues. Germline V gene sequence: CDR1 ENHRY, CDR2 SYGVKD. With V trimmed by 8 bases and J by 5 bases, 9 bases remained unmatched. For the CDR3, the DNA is TGTGCCATCGGGGCGGGAGTTTTCCACGAGCAGTACTTC. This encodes CAIGAGVFHEQYF.

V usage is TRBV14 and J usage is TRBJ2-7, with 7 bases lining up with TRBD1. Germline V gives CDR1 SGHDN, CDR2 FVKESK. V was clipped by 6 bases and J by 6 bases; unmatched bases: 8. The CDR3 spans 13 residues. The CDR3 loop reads CASRMTGTTEQYF. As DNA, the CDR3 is TGTGCCAGCAGGATGACAGGGACCACCGAGCAGTACTTC.

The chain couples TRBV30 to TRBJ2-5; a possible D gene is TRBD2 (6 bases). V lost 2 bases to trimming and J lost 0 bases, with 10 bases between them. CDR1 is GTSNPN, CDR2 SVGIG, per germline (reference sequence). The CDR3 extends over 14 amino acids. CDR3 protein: CAWSSGAYQETQYF. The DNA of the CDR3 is TGTGCCTGGAGTTCGGGAGCCTACCAAGAGACCCAGTACTTC. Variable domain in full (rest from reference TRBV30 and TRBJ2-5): SQTIHQWPATLVQPVGSPLSLECTVEGTSNPNLYWYRQAAGRGLQLLFYSVGIGQISSEVPQNLSASRPQDRQFILSSKKLLLSDSGFYLCAWSSGAYQETQYFGPGTRLLVL.

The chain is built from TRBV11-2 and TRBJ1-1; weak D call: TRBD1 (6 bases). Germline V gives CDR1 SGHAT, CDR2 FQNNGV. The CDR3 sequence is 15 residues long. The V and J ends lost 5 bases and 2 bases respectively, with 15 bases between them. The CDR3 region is CASSKTGYLNTEAFF. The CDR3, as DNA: TGTGCCAGCAGCAAAACAGGGTATCTCAACACTGAAGCTTTCTTT.

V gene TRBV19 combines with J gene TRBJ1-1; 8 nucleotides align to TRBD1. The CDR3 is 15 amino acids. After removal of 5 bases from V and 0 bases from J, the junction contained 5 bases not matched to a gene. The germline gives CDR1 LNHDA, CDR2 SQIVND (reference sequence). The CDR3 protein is CASSPRTGMNTEAFF. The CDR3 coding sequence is TGTGCCAGTAGTCCTCGGACAGGGATGAACACTGAAGCTTTCTTT.

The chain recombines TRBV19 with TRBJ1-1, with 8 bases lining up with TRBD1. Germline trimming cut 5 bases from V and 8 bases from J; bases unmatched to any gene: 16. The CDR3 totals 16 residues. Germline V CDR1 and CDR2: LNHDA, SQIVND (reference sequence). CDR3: CASSSRDRSKNREAFF. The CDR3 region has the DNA TGTGCCAGTAGTTCTAGGGACAGGTCCAAAAACCGCGAAGCTTTCTTT. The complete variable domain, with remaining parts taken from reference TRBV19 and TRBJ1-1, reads DGGITQSPKYLFRKEGQNVTLSCEQNLNHDAMYWYRQDPGQGLRLIYYSQIVNDFQKGDIAEGYSVSREKKESFPLTVTSAQKNPTAFYLCASSSRDRSKNREAFFGQGTRLTVV.

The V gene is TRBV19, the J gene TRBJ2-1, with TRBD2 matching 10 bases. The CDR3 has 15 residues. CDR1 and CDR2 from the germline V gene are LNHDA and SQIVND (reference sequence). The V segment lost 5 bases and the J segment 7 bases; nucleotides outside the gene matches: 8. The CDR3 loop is CASSGRSGRTNEQFF. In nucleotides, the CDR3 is TGTGCCAGTAGTGGTCGTAGCGGGAGGACGAATGAGCAGTTCTTC.

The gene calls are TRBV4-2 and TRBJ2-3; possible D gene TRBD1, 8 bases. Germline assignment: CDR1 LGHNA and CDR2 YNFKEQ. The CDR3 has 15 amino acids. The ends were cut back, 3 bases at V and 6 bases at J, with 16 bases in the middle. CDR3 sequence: CASSQGGQGADTQYF. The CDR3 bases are TGTGCCAGCAGCCAGGGGGGGCAGGGGGCGGATACGCAGTATTTT.

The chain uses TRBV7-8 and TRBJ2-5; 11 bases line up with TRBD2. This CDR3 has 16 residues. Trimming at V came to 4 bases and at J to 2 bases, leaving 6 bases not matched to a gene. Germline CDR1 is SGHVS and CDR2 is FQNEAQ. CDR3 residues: CASSSGLAVPQETQYF. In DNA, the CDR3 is TGTGCCAGCAGCTCGGGACTAGCGGTTCCACAAGAGACCCAGTACTTC.

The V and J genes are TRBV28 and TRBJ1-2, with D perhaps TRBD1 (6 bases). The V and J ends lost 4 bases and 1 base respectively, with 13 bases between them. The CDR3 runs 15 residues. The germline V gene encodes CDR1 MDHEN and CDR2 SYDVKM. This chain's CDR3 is CASSSRTVINYGYTF. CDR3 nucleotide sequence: TGTGCCAGCAGTTCGCGGACAGTGATTAACTATGGCTACACCTTC.